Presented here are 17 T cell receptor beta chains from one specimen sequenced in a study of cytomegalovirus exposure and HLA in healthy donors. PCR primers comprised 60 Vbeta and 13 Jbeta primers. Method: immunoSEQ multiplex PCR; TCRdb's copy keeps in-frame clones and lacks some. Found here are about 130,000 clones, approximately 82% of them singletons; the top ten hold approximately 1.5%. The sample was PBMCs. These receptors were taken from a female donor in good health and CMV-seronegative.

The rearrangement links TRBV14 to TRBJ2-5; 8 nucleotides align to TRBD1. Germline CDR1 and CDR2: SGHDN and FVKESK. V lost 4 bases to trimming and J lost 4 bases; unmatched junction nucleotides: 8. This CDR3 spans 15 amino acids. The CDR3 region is CASSPSRGRRETQYF. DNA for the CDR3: TGTGCCAGCAGCCCCTCCAGGGGGCGCAGAGAGACCCAGTACTTC.

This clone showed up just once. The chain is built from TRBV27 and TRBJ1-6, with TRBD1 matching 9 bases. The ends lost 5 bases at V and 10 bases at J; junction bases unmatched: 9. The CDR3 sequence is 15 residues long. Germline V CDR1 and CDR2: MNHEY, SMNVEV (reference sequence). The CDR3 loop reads CASSPFDRGKSPLHF. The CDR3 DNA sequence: TGTGCCAGCAGTCCATTTGACAGGGGGAAGTCACCCCTCCACTTT.

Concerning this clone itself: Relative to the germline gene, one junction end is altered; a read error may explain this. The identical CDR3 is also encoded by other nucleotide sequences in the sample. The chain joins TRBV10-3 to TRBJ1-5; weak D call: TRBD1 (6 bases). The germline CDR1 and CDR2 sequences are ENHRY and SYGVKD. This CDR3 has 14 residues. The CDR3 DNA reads TGTGCCATCAGTGAGTCGCCAGGGGAGTGGCCCCAGCACTTT. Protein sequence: CAISESPGEWPQHF.

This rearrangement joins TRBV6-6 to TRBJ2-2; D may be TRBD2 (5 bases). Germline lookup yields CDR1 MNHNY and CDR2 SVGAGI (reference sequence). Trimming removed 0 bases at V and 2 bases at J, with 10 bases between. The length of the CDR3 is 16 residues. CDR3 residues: CASSYSTGTNTGELFF. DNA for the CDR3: TGTGCCAGCAGTTACTCTACGGGAACCAACACCGGGGAGCTGTTTTTT.

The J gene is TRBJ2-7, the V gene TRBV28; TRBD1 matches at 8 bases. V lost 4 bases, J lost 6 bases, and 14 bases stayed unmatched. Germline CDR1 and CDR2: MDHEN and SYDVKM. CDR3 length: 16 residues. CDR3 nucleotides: TGTGCCAGCAGTTCCCGGACAGGGTTTGGCTTCAGCGAGCAGTACTTC. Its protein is CASSSRTGFGFSEQYF.

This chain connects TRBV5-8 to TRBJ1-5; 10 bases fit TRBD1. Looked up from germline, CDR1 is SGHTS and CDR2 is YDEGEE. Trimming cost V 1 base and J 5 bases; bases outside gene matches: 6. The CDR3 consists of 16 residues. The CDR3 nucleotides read TGTGCCAGCAGCTTGTTGGGACAGGGGATACATCAGCCCCAGCATTTT. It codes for CASSLLGQGIHQPQHF.

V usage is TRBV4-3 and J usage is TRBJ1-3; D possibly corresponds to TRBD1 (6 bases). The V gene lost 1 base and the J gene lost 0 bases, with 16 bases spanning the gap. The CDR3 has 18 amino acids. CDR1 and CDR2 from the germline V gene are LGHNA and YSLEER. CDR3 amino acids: CASSQVTYRELSGNTIYF. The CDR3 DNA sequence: TGCGCCAGCAGCCAAGTAACTTACAGGGAGCTCTCTGGAAACACCATATATTTT.

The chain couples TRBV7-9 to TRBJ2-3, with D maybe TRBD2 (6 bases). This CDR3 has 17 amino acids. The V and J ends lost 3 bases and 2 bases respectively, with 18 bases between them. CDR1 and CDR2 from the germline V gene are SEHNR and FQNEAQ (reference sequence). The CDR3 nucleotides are TGTGCCAGCAGCTTCAGCGCTAGCGACCCACACACAGATACGCAGTATTTT. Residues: CASSFSASDPHTDTQYF.

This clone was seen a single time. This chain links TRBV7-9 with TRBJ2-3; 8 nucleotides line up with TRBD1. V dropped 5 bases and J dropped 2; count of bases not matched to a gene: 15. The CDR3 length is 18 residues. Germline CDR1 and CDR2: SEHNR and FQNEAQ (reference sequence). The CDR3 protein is CASSRGQVRDPFTDTQYF. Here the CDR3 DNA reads TGTGCCAGCAGCCGGGGACAGGTTAGGGACCCATTCACAGATACGCAGTATTTT.

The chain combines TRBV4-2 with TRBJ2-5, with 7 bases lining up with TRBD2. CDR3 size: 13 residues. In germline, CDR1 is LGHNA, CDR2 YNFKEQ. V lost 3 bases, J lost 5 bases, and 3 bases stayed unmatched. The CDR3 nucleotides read TGTGCCAGCAGCCAGACTAGCTCGGAGACCCAGTACTTC. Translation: CASSQTSSETQYF.

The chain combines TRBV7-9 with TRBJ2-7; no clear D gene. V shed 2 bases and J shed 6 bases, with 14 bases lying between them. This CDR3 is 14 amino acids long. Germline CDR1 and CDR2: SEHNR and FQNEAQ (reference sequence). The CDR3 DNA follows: TGTGCCAGCAGCTTAAGGAAGGAGCGTTTCGAGCAGTACTTC. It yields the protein CASSLRKERFEQYF.

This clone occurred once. The chain's CDR3 is CASSSPLPTSGRSWEQFF. The CDR3 coding sequence is TGTGCCAGCAGCTCCCCACTACCGACTAGCGGGAGATCTTGGGAGCAGTTCTTC. This chain joins TRBV7-9 and TRBJ2-1, with 12 bases that match TRBD2. The V gene's germline CDR1 is SEHNR and CDR2 FQNEAQ (reference sequence). Losses at the gene ends were 4 bases for V and 10 bases for J; bases not matched to a gene: 17. This CDR3 has 18 residues.

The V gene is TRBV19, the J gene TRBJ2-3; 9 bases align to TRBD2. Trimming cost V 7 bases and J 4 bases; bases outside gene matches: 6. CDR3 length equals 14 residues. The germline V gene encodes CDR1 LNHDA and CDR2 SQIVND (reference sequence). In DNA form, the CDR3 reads TGTGCCAGTAAAAAGCGGGAGGAATCAGATACGCAGTATTTT. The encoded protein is CASKKREESDTQYF. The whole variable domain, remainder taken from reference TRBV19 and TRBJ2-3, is DGGITQSPKYLFRKEGQNVTLSCEQNLNHDAMYWYRQDPGQGLRLIYYSQIVNDFQKGDIAEGYSVSREKKESFPLTVTSAQKNPTAFYLCASKKREESDTQYFGPGTRLTVL.

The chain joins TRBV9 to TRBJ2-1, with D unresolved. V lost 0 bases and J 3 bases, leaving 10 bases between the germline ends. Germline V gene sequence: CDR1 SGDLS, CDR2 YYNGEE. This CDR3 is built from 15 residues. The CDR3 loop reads CASSVDHGNYNEQFF. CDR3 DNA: TGTGCCAGCAGCGTAGACCATGGCAACTACAATGAGCAGTTCTTC.

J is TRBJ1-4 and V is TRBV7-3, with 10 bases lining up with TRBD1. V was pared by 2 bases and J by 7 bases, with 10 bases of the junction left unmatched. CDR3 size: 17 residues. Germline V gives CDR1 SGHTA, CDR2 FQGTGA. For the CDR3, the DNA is TGTGCCAGCAGCTTATACGGACCCGGGACAGGGGCTGAAAAACTGTTTTTT. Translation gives CASSLYGPGTGAEKLFF.

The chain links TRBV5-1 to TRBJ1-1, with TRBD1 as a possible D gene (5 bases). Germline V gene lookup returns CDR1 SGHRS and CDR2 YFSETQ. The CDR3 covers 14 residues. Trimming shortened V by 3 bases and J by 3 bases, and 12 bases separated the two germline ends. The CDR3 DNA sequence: TGCGCCAGCAGCTGGGGGGACGGGGACACTGAAGCTTTCTTT. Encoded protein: CASSWGDGDTEAFF.

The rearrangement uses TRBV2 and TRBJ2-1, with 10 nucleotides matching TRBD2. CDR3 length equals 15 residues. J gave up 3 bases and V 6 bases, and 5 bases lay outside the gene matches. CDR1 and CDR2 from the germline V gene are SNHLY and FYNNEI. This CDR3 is CASSLLAGDYNEQFF. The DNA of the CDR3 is TGTGCCAGCAGCCTTCTAGCGGGAGACTACAATGAGCAGTTCTTC.